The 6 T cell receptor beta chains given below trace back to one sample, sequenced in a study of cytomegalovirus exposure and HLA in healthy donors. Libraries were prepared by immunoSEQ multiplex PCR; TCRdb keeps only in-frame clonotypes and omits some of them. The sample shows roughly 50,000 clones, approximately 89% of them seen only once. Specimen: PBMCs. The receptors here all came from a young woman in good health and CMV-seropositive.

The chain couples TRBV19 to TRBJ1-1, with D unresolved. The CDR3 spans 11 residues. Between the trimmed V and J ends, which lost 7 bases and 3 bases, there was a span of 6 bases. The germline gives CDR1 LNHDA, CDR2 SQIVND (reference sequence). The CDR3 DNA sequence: TGTGCCAGTATCCGGGACACTGAAGCTTTCTTT. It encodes CASIRDTEAFF.

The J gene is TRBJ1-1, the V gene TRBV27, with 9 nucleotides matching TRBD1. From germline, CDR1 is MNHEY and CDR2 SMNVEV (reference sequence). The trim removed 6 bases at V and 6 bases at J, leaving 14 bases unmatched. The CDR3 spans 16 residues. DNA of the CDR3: TGTGCCAGCAGGAATTACAAACAGGGGGCTAGGCCTGAAGCTTTCTTT. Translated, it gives CASRNYKQGARPEAFF.

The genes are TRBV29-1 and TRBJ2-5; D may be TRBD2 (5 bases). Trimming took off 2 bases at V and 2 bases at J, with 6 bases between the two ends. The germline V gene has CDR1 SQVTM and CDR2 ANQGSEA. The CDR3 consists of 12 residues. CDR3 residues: CSVERGQETQYF. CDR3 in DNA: TGCAGCGTTGAAAGAGGGCAAGAGACCCAGTACTTC.

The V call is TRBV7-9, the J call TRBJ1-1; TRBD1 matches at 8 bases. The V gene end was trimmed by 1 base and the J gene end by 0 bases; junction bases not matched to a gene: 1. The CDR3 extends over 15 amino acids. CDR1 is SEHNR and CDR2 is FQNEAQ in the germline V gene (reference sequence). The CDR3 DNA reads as TGTGCCAGCAGCTTAGGGGACAGGCTGAACACTGAAGCTTTCTTT. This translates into CASSLGDRLNTEAFF.

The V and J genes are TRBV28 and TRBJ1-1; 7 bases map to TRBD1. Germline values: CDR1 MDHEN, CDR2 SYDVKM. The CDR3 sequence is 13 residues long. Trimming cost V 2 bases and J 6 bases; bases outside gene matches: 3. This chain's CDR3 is CASSLSQGAEAFF. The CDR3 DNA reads TGTGCCAGCAGTTTAAGCCAGGGGGCTGAAGCTTTCTTT. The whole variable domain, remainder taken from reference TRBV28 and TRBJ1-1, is DVKVTQSSRYLVKRTGEKVFLECVQDMDHENMFWYRQDPGLGLRLIYFSYDVKMKEKGDIPEGYSVSREKKERFSLILESASTNQTSMYLCASSLSQGAEAFFGQGTRLTVV.

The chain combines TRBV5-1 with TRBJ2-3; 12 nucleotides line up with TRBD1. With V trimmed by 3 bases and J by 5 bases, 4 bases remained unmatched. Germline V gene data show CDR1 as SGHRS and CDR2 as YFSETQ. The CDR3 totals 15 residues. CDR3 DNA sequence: TGCGCCAGCAGCTCGGGACAGGGGGCTGGAGATACGCAGTATTTT. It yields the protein CASSSGQGAGDTQYF.